A single sample gave rise to the 9 T cell receptor beta chains below, sequenced in a study of beta chain features in type 1 diabetes. The whole isolated RNA underwent reverse transcription, so sequencing captured expressed TCRB transcripts. Clones were read by immunoSEQ multiplex PCR, and TCRdb kept only the in-frame ones, dropping some. The sample has some 150,000 clones, more than 9% seen once. Sample: naive CD4+ T cells from blood. The source of these receptors is a man aged 18 to 29 in good health.

This clone was picked up a small number of times. This chain connects TRBV6-5 to TRBJ2-7; TRBD2 matches at 10 bases. CDR3 length equals 14 residues. Looked up from germline, CDR1 is MNHEY and CDR2 is SVGAGI. V lost 5 bases, J lost 3 bases, and 4 bases stayed unmatched. DNA for the CDR3: TGTGCCAGCAGTGCTAGCGGGGGAGGCTACGAGCAGTACTTC. Protein sequence: CASSASGGGYEQYF.

This chain connects TRBV10-3 to TRBJ1-5; 7 bases are a match to TRBD1. J lost 6 bases, V lost 4 bases, and 6 bases had no gene match. There are 14 residues in the CDR3. Germline lookup yields CDR1 ENHRY and CDR2 SYGVKD. CDR3 nucleotides: TGTGCCATCAGTGGGCAGGGGGGTGTTCAGCCCCAGCATTTT. It codes for CAISGQGGVQPQHF.

This clone has only a few counts. J is TRBJ2-7 and V is TRBV29-1, with D tentatively TRBD2 (5 bases). CDR3 length: 14 residues. CDR1 and CDR2 from the germline V gene are SQVTM and ANQGSEA. V was pared by 0 bases and J by 0 bases, with 9 bases between. The CDR3 nucleotides read TGCAGCGTTGAAGAGCCGGGAAGCTCCTACGAGCAGTACTTC. Translated: CSVEEPGSSYEQYF.

In this sample, this clone turned up a few times. V is TRBV28 and J is TRBJ1-5, with no clear D. Germline V gene lookup returns CDR1 MDHEN and CDR2 SYDVKM. V dropped 5 bases and J dropped 4 bases, with 15 bases sitting between them. The CDR3 is 15 amino acids. CDR3 amino acids: CASSPPGRINQPQHF. CDR3 bases: TGTGCCAGCAGTCCTCCCGGCAGGATTAATCAGCCCCAGCATTTT.

The chain joins TRBV4-1 to TRBJ1-1, with 7 bases that match TRBD1. The CDR3 loop spans 15 amino acids. V was pared by 0 bases and J by 5 bases, with 6 bases of the junction left unmatched. The germline V gene encodes CDR1 MGHRA and CDR2 YSYEKL. The CDR3: CASSQDEGRGTEAFF. CDR3 nucleotides: TGCGCCAGCAGCCAAGATGAGGGCAGGGGGACTGAAGCTTTCTTT.

This clone showed up just a few times. Other DNA sequences in this specimen translate into the identical CDR3. V usage is TRBV18 and J usage is TRBJ2-5; tentative D call: TRBD1 (6 bases). This CDR3 is built from 13 residues. Germline V CDR1 and CDR2: KGHSH, LQKENI. Trimming cost V 6 bases and J 1 base, with 9 bases left between them. The chain's CDR3 is CASSRDIQETQYF. As DNA, the CDR3 is TGTGCCAGCTCTCGGGACATCCAAGAGACCCAGTACTTC.

This clone was seen only a few times. J is TRBJ2-7 and V is TRBV6-5; TRBD1 might be the D (5 bases). The ends were cut back, 10 bases at V and 3 bases at J, with 13 bases in the middle. There are 12 residues in the CDR3. From germline, CDR1 is MNHEY and CDR2 SVGAGI. CDR3 sequence (DNA): TGTGCCATCAGGGATCCAGGCTACGAGCAGTACTTC. Its translation is CAIRDPGYEQYF.

V gene TRBV6-5 combines with J gene TRBJ1-6; D might be TRBD1 (6 bases). The CDR3 consists of 13 residues. Per the germline V gene, CDR1 is MNHEY and CDR2 is SVGAGI. Trimming stripped 6 bases from V and 8 bases from J, with 11 bases between. For the CDR3, the DNA is TGTGCCAGCAGGGGGGCAGGGGATTCACCCCTCCACTTT. This translates into CASRGAGDSPLHF.

In this sample, this clone turned up a few times. The chain carries TRBV11-2 and TRBJ2-7; 7 nucleotides align to TRBD1. The CDR3 consists of 13 residues. Looked up from germline, CDR1 is SGHAT and CDR2 is FQNNGV. V lost 4 bases and J lost 2; bases outside the gene matches: 2. The CDR3: CASSYGTAYEQYF. The CDR3 nucleotides are TGTGCCAGCAGCTACGGGACAGCCTACGAGCAGTACTTC.